Shown below are 31 T cell receptor beta chains from a single sample sequenced in a study of blood T cell repertoires in COVID-19. Data came from immunoSEQ multiplex PCR; TCRdb stores just in-frame clones and leaves some out. The sample consists of 110,000 or so clones, roughly 81% of them appearing once. The specimen sequenced was peripheral blood. The receptors shown here come from a man aged 35-49 years with acute or convalescent COVID-19.

V and J are TRBV19 and TRBJ1-5, with D hard to call. Germline values: CDR1 LNHDA, CDR2 SQIVND (reference sequence). The V end was cut by 2 bases, the J end by 4 bases, with 6 bases between. This CDR3 contains 13 residues. The CDR3 is CASSIKENQPQHF. The CDR3 DNA reads as TGTGCCAGTAGTATAAAGGAGAATCAGCCCCAGCATTTT. Together with reference TRBV19 and TRBJ1-5, the CDR3 gives the full variable domain: DGGITQSPKYLFRKEGQNVTLSCEQNLNHDAMYWYRQDPGQGLRLIYYSQIVNDFQKGDIAEGYSVSREKKESFPLTVTSAQKNPTAFYLCASSIKENQPQHFGDGTRLSIL.

The V gene is TRBV6-5, the J gene TRBJ1-5, with 10 bases identical to TRBD1. This CDR3 contains 15 residues. The V gene's germline CDR1 is MNHEY and CDR2 SVGAGI. The ends lost 5 bases at V and 6 bases at J; junction bases unmatched: 7. The CDR3 coding sequence is TGTGCCAGCAGTACCCGGGACAGGGGATCTCAGCCCCAGCATTTT. It is translated as CASSTRDRGSQPQHF.

V is TRBV9 and J is TRBJ1-1, with D possibly matching TRBD1 (5 bases). This CDR3 contains 15 residues. The germline gives CDR1 SGDLS, CDR2 YYNGEE. The germline V and J ends were trimmed by 4 bases and 5 bases, with 18 bases remaining between them. Here the CDR3 reads CASSPDIAGGTEAFF. The CDR3 DNA reads TGTGCCAGCAGCCCGGACATCGCGGGGGGGACTGAAGCTTTCTTT.

The chain recombines TRBV2 with TRBJ1-1, with D unresolved. Germline values: CDR1 SNHLY, CDR2 FYNNEI. Trimming took off 3 bases at V and 6 bases at J, with 14 bases between the two ends. The length of the CDR3 is 14 residues. CDR3 in DNA: TGTGCCAGCAGTGAGAGCTTGGTGTACCCTGAAGCTTTCTTT. Translating it yields CASSESLVYPEAFF.

The chain joins TRBV2 to TRBJ2-3, with D possibly TRBD2 on 6 matching bases. V lost 8 bases and J lost 0, with 9 bases in between. From germline, CDR1 is SNHLY and CDR2 FYNNEI. CDR3 size: 13 residues. Here the CDR3 DNA reads TGTGCCAGCGGCGGGGACAGCACAGATACGCAGTATTTT. It encodes CASGGDSTDTQYF.

The chain uses TRBV15 and TRBJ1-4, with D possibly being TRBD1 (5 bases). The V gene lost 3 bases and the J gene lost 3 bases, with 8 bases spanning the gap. This CDR3 has 14 amino acids. Germline V gene data show CDR1 as LNHNV and CDR2 as YYDKDF (reference sequence). Here the CDR3 reads CATSRGPSNEKLFF. As DNA, the CDR3 is TGTGCCACCAGCAGGGGGCCTTCTAATGAAAAACTGTTTTTT.

This sequence joins TRBV25-1 and TRBJ2-5; 7 bases line up with TRBD2. V trimming: 6 bases; J trimming: 4 bases; junction bases outside the gene matches: 11. The CDR3 has 15 amino acids. Looked up from germline, CDR1 is MGHDK and CDR2 is SYGVNS. The CDR3 DNA reads TGTGCCAGCAGGACGAACGGTGGCGGGGGAGAGACCCAGTACTTC. It is translated as CASRTNGGGGETQYF. Full variable domain (outside the CDR3, taken from reference TRBV25-1 and TRBJ2-5): EADIYQTPRYLVIGTGKKITLECSQTMGHDKMYWYQQDPGMELHLIHYSYGVNSTEKGDLSSESTVSRIRTEHFPLTLESARPSHTSQYLCASRTNGGGGETQYFGPGTRLLVL.

This chain uses TRBV2 with TRBJ1-2, with 7 bases lining up with TRBD1. Trimming cost V 3 bases and J 3 bases; bases outside gene matches: 4. Germline lookup yields CDR1 SNHLY and CDR2 FYNNEI. This CDR3 has 14 amino acids. The CDR3 loop reads CASSDTGADYGYTF. The CDR3 DNA follows: TGTGCCAGCAGTGACACAGGGGCGGACTATGGCTACACCTTC. The full variable domain, rest sourced from reference TRBV2 and TRBJ1-2, is EPEVTQTPSHQVTQMGQEVILRCVPISNHLYFYWYRQILGQKVEFLVSFYNNEISEKSEIFDDQFSVERPDGSNFTLKIRSTKLEDSAMYFCASSDTGADYGYTFGSGTRLTVV.

Regarding this clone: Other DNA sequences of this sample code for an identical CDR3. The CDR3 sequence: CASSQDPTYEQYF. CDR3 DNA sequence: TGTGCCAGCAGCCAAGATCCAACCTACGAGCAGTACTTC. The gene calls are TRBV4-2 and TRBJ2-7; D remains unclear. Germline V gene sequence: CDR1 LGHNA, CDR2 YNFKEQ. There are 13 residues in the CDR3. The V and J ends lost 0 bases and 2 bases respectively, with 5 bases between them.

This chain links TRBV6-6 with TRBJ2-7, with 8 positions matching TRBD1. After removal of 6 bases from V and 0 bases from J, the junction contained 10 bases not matched to a gene. CDR3 length: 16 amino acids. Germline V gene sequence: CDR1 MNHNY, CDR2 SVGAGI (reference sequence). The CDR3 is CASRRSPTGGSYEQYF. CDR3 nucleotide sequence: TGTGCCAGCAGGCGATCCCCTACAGGGGGCTCCTACGAGCAGTACTTC.

This clone was recorded a few times. The gene calls are TRBV9 and TRBJ2-7; 7 nucleotides line up with TRBD1. With 3 bases clipped from V and 4 bases from J, the junction kept 7 bases outside the gene matches. Germline V CDR1 and CDR2: SGDLS, YYNGEE. This CDR3 region has 14 residues. The CDR3 loop reads CASSETGNAYEQYF. In DNA, the CDR3 is TGTGCCAGCAGCGAGACAGGGAATGCTTACGAGCAGTACTTC.

The rearrangement uses TRBV9 and TRBJ1-2; D is undetermined. Trimming took off 3 bases at V and 5 bases at J, with 20 bases between the two ends. The CDR3 runs to 16 residues. Germline values: CDR1 SGDLS, CDR2 YYNGEE. CDR3 protein: CASSGFQEGAEYGYTF. The CDR3 coding sequence is TGTGCCAGCAGCGGCTTCCAGGAGGGCGCTGAGTATGGCTACACCTTC. Filled out from reference TRBV9 and TRBJ1-2, the complete variable domain reads DSGVTQTPKHLITATGQRVTLRCSPRSGDLSVYWYQQSLDQGLQFLIQYYNGEERAKGNILERFSAQQFPDLHSELNLSSLELGDSALYFCASSGFQEGAEYGYTFGSGTRLTVV.

This rearrangement joins TRBV7-6 to TRBJ2-5, with TRBD2 identical over 9 bases. Germline trimming cut 5 bases from V and 4 bases from J; bases unmatched to any gene: 11. This CDR3 has 16 residues. Germline CDR1 and CDR2: SGHVS and FNYEAQ. The CDR3 is CASSPVAGGQGETQYF. The CDR3 DNA reads as TGTGCCAGCAGCCCAGTCGCGGGGGGGCAAGGAGAGACCCAGTACTTC.

V gene TRBV7-6 combines with J gene TRBJ2-1; TRBD2 agrees at 12 bases. V dropped 5 bases and J dropped 6; count of bases not matched to a gene: 14. Per the germline V gene, CDR1 is SGHVS and CDR2 is FNYEAQ. The CDR3 sequence is 18 residues long. This CDR3 is CASSPRTSGAIYVNEQFF. The CDR3 coding sequence is TGTGCCAGCAGCCCCAGGACTAGCGGGGCCATTTATGTCAATGAGCAGTTCTTC.

This clone was detected many times. The chain is built from TRBV7-9 and TRBJ1-6, with 8 bases identical to TRBD1. Germline V gene lookup returns CDR1 SEHNR and CDR2 FQNEAQ (reference sequence). This CDR3 is built from 13 residues. Trimming removed 5 bases from V and 10 bases from J; junction bases left unmatched: 4. The CDR3 spells CASSARQGSPLHF. The CDR3 nucleotides are TGTGCCAGCAGCGCAAGACAGGGGTCACCCCTCCACTTT. The entire variable domain, with the rest obtained from reference TRBV7-9 and TRBJ1-6, is as follows: DTGVSQNPRHKITKRGQNVTFRCDPISEHNRLYWYRQTLGQGPEFLTYFQNEAQLEKSRLLSDRFSAERPKGSFSTLEIQRTEQGDSAMYLCASSARQGSPLHFGNGTRLTVT.

The gene calls are TRBV4-3 and TRBJ2-7; 9 bases align to TRBD2. This CDR3 contains 17 residues. In germline, CDR1 is LGHNA, CDR2 YSLEER. Trimming cost V 0 bases and J 2 bases; bases outside gene matches: 8. Written as DNA, the CDR3 is TGCGCCAGCAGCCAAGATCTTCAGGTAGCGGGGGCCTACGAGCAGTACTTC. This codes for CASSQDLQVAGAYEQYF.

The chain has TRBV10-3 and TRBJ2-3; weak D call: TRBD1 (5 bases). Germline assignment: CDR1 ENHRY and CDR2 SYGVKD. This CDR3 spans 14 amino acids. V was trimmed by 6 bases and J by 2 bases, leaving 12 bases between them. The CDR3 DNA follows: TGTGCCATCAGGGCGACAGAATTCACAGATACGCAGTATTTT. This translates into CAIRATEFTDTQYF.

Only a few counts were recorded for this clone. The rearrangement links TRBV13 to TRBJ1-2; TRBD1 matches 9 bases. The CDR3 has 17 amino acids. Germline values: CDR1 PRHDT, CDR2 FYEKMQ (reference sequence). The V gene end was trimmed by 4 bases and the J gene end by 0 bases; junction bases not matched to a gene: 9. CDR3 residues: CASSSRQGVLANYGYTF. The CDR3 DNA is TGTGCCAGCAGCTCTAGACAGGGGGTCCTAGCTAACTATGGCTACACCTTC. Variable domain in full (rest from reference TRBV13 and TRBJ1-2): AAGVIQSPRHLIKEKRETATLKCYPIPRHDTVYWYQQGPGQDPQFLISFYEKMQSDKGSIPDRFSAQQFSDYHSELNMSSLELGDSALYFCASSSRQGVLANYGYTFGSGTRLTVV.

The V call is TRBV20-1, the J call TRBJ2-5; 7 bases line up with TRBD2. CDR3 length equals 14 residues. The ends lost 3 bases at V and 7 bases at J; junction bases unmatched: 11. In germline, CDR1 is DFQATT, CDR2 SNEGSKA (reference sequence). The CDR3 DNA reads as TGCAGTGCTAGTTCTTCGGGGGGTGGAGGGACCCAGTACTTC. It specifies CSASSSGGGGTQYF.

This rearrangement joins TRBV12-3 or TRBV12-4 to TRBJ1-4, with TRBD1 identical over 11 bases. The J segment lost 8 bases and the V segment lost 7 bases, leaving 3 bases of the junction unmatched. This CDR3 region has 13 residues. The CDR3 DNA reads as TGTGCCAGCACCGGGACAGGGGGGGAAAAACTGTTTTTT. Translating gives CASTGTGGEKLFF.

The chain combines TRBV10-3 with TRBJ1-2; 9 bases agree with TRBD1. CDR3 length: 14 residues. The V and J ends lost 9 bases and 5 bases, in that order; junction bases with no gene match: 10. Per germline, CDR1 ENHRY and CDR2 SYGVKD. The CDR3 is CAMGDRDPHYGYTF. The DNA for the CDR3 is TGTGCCATGGGGGACAGGGACCCTCATTATGGCTACACCTTC.

The chain employs TRBV5-6 and TRBJ1-1; no reliable D call. The CDR3 sequence is 16 residues long. V was shortened by 1 base and J by 0 bases, with 13 bases between the two germline ends. CDR1 is SGHDT, CDR2 YYEEEE, per germline. In DNA, the CDR3 is TGTGCCAGCAGCTTGAAGGCAGGCACCATGAACACTGAAGCTTTCTTT. Protein: CASSLKAGTMNTEAFF.

J is TRBJ2-2 and V is TRBV19; D is unclear. This CDR3 has 15 amino acids. Germline loops: CDR1 LNHDA, CDR2 SQIVND (reference sequence). V was cut by 2 bases and J by 0 bases, with 7 bases left in between. The CDR3 protein is CASSISRSNTGELFF. The CDR3 DNA reads as TGTGCCAGTAGTATATCCAGATCGAACACCGGGGAGCTGTTTTTT.

The chain recombines TRBV30 with TRBJ2-6; 8 bases are a match to TRBD2. From germline, CDR1 is GTSNPN and CDR2 SVGIG (reference sequence). The CDR3 covers 16 residues. The V gene end was trimmed by 4 bases and the J gene end by 2 bases; junction bases not matched to a gene: 7. The CDR3 protein is CAWNRGGLAGANVLTF. CDR3 nucleotide sequence: TGTGCCTGGAATCGGGGGGGGCTTGCTGGGGCCAACGTCCTGACTTTC. Together with reference TRBV30 and TRBJ2-6, the CDR3 gives the full variable domain: SQTIHQWPATLVQPVGSPLSLECTVEGTSNPNLYWYRQAAGRGLQLLFYSVGIGQISSEVPQNLSASRPQDRQFILSSKKLLLSDSGFYLCAWNRGGLAGANVLTFGAGSRLTVL.

The V call is TRBV24-1, the J call TRBJ2-3, with TRBD2 identical over 10 bases. V was clipped by 0 bases and J by 6 bases; unmatched bases: 5. The CDR3 has 16 residues. Germline V gives CDR1 KGHDR, CDR2 SFDVKD. The CDR3 coding sequence is TGTGCCACCAGTGATTTGCCTAGCGGGGGAATTGATACGCAGTATTTT. It yields the protein CATSDLPSGGIDTQYF.

The chain recombines TRBV7-9 with TRBJ1-2, with TRBD1 matching 7 bases. This CDR3 comprises 15 residues. V shed 5 bases and J 8 bases; nucleotides not matched to a gene: 14. The germline gives CDR1 SEHNR, CDR2 FQNEAQ (reference sequence). The CDR3 loop reads CASSPGTAGGLGYTF. DNA for the CDR3: TGTGCCAGCAGCCCAGGGACAGCGGGAGGTCTGGGCTACACCTTC. Filled out from reference TRBV7-9 and TRBJ1-2, the complete variable domain reads DTGVSQNPRHKITKRGQNVTFRCDPISEHNRLYWYRQTLGQGPEFLTYFQNEAQLEKSRLLSDRFSAERPKGSFSTLEIQRTEQGDSAMYLCASSPGTAGGLGYTFGSGTRLTVV.

This chain links TRBV3-1 (or the pseudogene TRBV3-2) with TRBJ2-1; 7 nucleotides agree with TRBD2. CDR1 and CDR2 from the germline V gene are LGHDT and YNNKEL (reference sequence). The CDR3 runs to 14 residues. The trim removed 2 bases at V and 3 bases at J, leaving 1 base unmatched. The CDR3: CASSQTGGYNEQFF. The CDR3 nucleotides read TGTGCCAGCAGCCAAACGGGGGGCTACAATGAGCAGTTCTTC.

The count of this clone is one. The chain is built from TRBV18 and TRBJ2-5, with D unresolved. CDR1 and CDR2 from the germline V gene are KGHSH and LQKENI. V lost 4 bases and J 4 bases, leaving 10 bases between the germline ends. CDR3 length: 13 residues. CDR3 sequence: CASSLPAGETQYF. The CDR3 DNA follows: TGTGCCAGCTCACTACCCGCCGGAGAGACCCAGTACTTC.

V gene TRBV12-3 or TRBV12-4 combines with J gene TRBJ1-1; TRBD1 aligns across 7 bases. This CDR3 spans 13 amino acids. V lost 5 bases and J lost 1; bases outside the gene matches: 1. The CDR3 sequence: CASSRQGNTEAFF. The DNA of the CDR3 is TGTGCCAGCAGTAGACAGGGGAACACTGAAGCTTTCTTT.

The chain carries TRBV30 and TRBJ2-6; tentatively, D is TRBD1 (6 bases). Germline V gene data show CDR1 as GTSNPN and CDR2 as SVGIG (reference sequence). V lost 3 bases and J lost 0, with 12 bases in between. The CDR3 has 16 residues. The CDR3, as DNA: TGTGCCTGGAGAAACAGGGCTCTCTCTGGGGCCAACGTCCTGACTTTC. It encodes CAWRNRALSGANVLTF. Drawing the rest from reference TRBV30 and TRBJ2-6, the complete variable domain is SQTIHQWPATLVQPVGSPLSLECTVEGTSNPNLYWYRQAAGRGLQLLFYSVGIGQISSEVPQNLSASRPQDRQFILSSKKLLLSDSGFYLCAWRNRALSGANVLTFGAGSRLTVL.

The chain has TRBV4-1 and TRBJ2-2, with D tentatively TRBD1 (5 bases). Germline V CDR1 and CDR2: MGHRA, YSYEKL. Trimming took 0 bases from V and 6 from J, leaving 14 bases between them. There are 16 residues in the CDR3. Here the CDR3 reads CASSQEAQGLSGELFF. In DNA, the CDR3 is TGCGCCAGCAGCCAAGAAGCGCAGGGTTTATCCGGGGAGCTGTTTTTT.